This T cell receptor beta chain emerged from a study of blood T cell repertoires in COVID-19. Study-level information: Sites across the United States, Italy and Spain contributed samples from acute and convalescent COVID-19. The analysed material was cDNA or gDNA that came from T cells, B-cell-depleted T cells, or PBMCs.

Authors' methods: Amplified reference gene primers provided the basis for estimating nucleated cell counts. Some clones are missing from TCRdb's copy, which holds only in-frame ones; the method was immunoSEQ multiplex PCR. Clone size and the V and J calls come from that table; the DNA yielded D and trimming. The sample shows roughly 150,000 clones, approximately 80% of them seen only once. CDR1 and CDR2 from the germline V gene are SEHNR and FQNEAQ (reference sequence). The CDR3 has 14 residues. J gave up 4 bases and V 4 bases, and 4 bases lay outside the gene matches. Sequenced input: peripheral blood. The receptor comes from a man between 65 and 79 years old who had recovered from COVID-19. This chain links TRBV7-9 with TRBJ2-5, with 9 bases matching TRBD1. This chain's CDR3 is CASSWGQGRETQYF. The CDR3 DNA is TGTGCCAGCAGCTGGGGACAGGGAAGAGAGACCCAGTACTTC.